The sequence of this T cell receptor (beta chain) was determined in a study of blood T cell repertoires in COVID-19. Study context: Specimens from acute and convalescent COVID-19 originated in the United States, Italy and Spain.

This clone has just one count. The CDR3 totals 15 residues. In germline, CDR1 is SGHNT, CDR2 YYREEE (reference sequence). J lost 5 bases, V lost 3 bases, and 10 bases had no gene match. Profiling relied on immunoSEQ multiplex PCR, and the TCRdb table lists in-frame clones only, not all of them. Seen here are a few hundred thousand clones, roughly 84% observed once, and the top ten hold roughly 3.1%. The rearrangement uses TRBV5-4 and TRBJ2-5, with 7 bases matching TRBD2. The sequence was collected from a woman younger than 30 with acute or convalescent COVID-19. Sequencing input: peripheral blood. The DNA of the CDR3 is TGTGCCAGCAGCTCGGCACTGACTAGCCGGGAGACCCAGTACTTC. Translated: CASSSALTSRETQYF.